The 6 T cell receptor beta chains listed next were all sequenced from one sample in a study of CD8 T cells in ankylosing spondylitis. MiXCR was run by TCRdb on the 5' RACE reads, yielding one entry per CDR3 protein. This sample has roughly 180,000 distinct CDR3 sequences, with approximately 12% found just once. Material: blood, either unsorted or a sorted T cell fraction (not recorded which). These receptors were collected from a female donor with ankylosing spondylitis or in good health (not recorded which).

The table lists this clonotype with many counts. V and J are TRBV7-9 and TRBJ2-1; no clear D gene. Trimming took off 6 bases at V and 10 bases at J, with 13 bases between the two ends. This CDR3 is 12 amino acids long. Germline values: CDR1 SEHNR, CDR2 FQNEAQ (reference sequence). The CDR3 sequence is CASSFPTGEQFF. For the CDR3, the DNA is TGTGCCAGCAGTTTCCCTACTGGCGAGCAGTTCTTC.

The table lists this clonotype with many counts. The chain's CDR3 is CASRPTGAKTEAFF. CDR3 DNA: TGTGCCAGCAGGCCGACAGGGGCAAAAACTGAAGCTTTCTTT. The chain carries TRBV12-3 or TRBV12-4 and TRBJ1-1; 8 nucleotides match TRBD1. V lost 6 bases, J lost 5 bases, and 8 bases stayed unmatched. The length of the CDR3 is 14 residues.

The V gene is TRBV6-1, the J gene TRBJ2-7, with D hard to call. The CDR3 contains 15 residues. The germline gives CDR1 MNHNS, CDR2 SASEGT. The V gene lost 5 bases and the J gene lost 4 bases, with 18 bases spanning the gap. CDR3 residues: CASSLRSQPNYEQYF. CDR3 sequence (DNA): TGTGCCAGCAGTCTGAGGAGTCAGCCTAATTACGAGCAGTACTTC.

V usage is TRBV5-5 and J usage is TRBJ2-7; D perhaps matches TRBD2 (5 bases). The CDR3 consists of 16 residues. The germline V gene has CDR1 SGHKS and CDR2 YYEKEE (reference sequence). Trimming pared 3 bases from V and 2 bases from J, leaving 18 bases between. The CDR3 DNA sequence: TGTGCCAGCAGCTCGGGAACCAGACTAACCCCCTACGAGCAGTACTTC. Translated, it gives CASSSGTRLTPYEQYF.

The chain is built from TRBV5-4 and TRBJ2-1, with 8 bases matching TRBD1. With V trimmed by 1 base and J by 4 bases, 16 bases remained unmatched. Germline V lookup: CDR1 SGHNT, CDR2 YYREEE (reference sequence). This CDR3 contains 19 residues. CDR3 sequence: CASSLSIRGRVRGYNEQFF. DNA of the CDR3: TGTGCCAGCAGCTTGTCTATCAGGGGGCGCGTAAGGGGTTACAATGAGCAGTTCTTC.

This clonotype was counted many times. This rearrangement joins TRBV20-1 to TRBJ2-3; D is possibly TRBD1 or TRBD2 (6 bases each). CDR3 length equals 14 residues. Germline V gene lookup returns CDR1 DFQATT and CDR2 SNEGSKA (reference sequence). Trimming stripped 3 bases from V and 4 bases from J, with 14 bases between. DNA of the CDR3: TGCAGTGCTAGTTTGAACAGGGAGGCAGATACGCAGTATTTT. Translation gives CSASLNREADTQYF.